This T cell receptor (beta chain) was profiled in a study of cytomegalovirus exposure and HLA in healthy donors. Study-wide findings and caveats: The investigators catalogued 150 or so TCR beta chains as cytomegalovirus-associated.

As for this clone: What it binds is not known.

This CDR3 contains 18 residues. The ends were cut back, 0 bases at V and 2 bases at J, with 19 bases in the middle. Germline-derived CDR1 and CDR2 are SGHNT and YYREEE (reference sequence). 13 Jbeta primers and 60 Vbeta primers were used for the PCR. Only in-frame clones appear in the TCRdb table, and some are missing; sequencing was by immunoSEQ multiplex PCR. The sample lists approximately 100,000 clones; 60% to 70% were seen once. This receptor was obtained from a man younger than 40 in good health and CMV-seropositive. The rearrangement joins TRBV5-4 to TRBJ2-3; maybe TRBD2 (5 bases). Sequenced sample: PBMCs. The CDR3 DNA reads TGTGCCAGCAGCTTGGGGGCTGCCGGACTGCCAGCCACAGATACGCAGTATTTT. This encodes CASSLGAAGLPATDTQYF. The variable domain in full, with the rest retrieved from reference TRBV5-4 and TRBJ2-3, is ETGVTQSPTHLIKTRGQQVTLRCSSQSGHNTVSWYQQALGQGPQFIFQYYREEENGRGNFPPRFSGLQFPNYSSELNVNALELDDSALYLCASSLGAAGLPATDTQYFGPGTRLTVL.